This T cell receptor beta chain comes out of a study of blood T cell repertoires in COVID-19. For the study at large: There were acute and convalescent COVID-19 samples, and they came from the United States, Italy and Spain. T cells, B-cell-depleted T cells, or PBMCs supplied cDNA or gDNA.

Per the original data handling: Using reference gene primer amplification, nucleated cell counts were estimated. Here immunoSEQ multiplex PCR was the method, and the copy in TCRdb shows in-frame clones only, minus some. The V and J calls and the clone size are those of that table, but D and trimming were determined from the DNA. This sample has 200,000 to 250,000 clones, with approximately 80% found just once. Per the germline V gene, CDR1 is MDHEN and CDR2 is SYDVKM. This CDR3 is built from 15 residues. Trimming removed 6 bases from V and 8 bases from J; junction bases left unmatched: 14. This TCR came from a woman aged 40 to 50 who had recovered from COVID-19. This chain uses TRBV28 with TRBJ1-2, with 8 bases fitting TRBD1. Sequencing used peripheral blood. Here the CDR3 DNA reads TGTGCCAGCAGACCACGGGATGGACAGGGAGAAGGCTACACCTTC. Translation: CASRPRDGQGEGYTF.